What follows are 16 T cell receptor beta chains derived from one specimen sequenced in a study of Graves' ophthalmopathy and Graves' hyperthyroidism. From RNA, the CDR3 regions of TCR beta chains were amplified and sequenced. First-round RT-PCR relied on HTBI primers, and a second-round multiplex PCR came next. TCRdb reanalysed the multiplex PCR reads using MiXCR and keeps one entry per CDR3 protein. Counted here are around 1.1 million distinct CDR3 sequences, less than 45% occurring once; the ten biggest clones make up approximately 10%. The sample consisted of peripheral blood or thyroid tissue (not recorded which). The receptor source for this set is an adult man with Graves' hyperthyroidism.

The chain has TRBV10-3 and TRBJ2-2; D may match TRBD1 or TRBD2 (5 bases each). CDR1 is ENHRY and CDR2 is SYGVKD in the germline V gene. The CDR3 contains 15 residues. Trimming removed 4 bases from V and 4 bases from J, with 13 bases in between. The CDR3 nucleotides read TGTGCCATCAGTGCGGGGCAGAGGAGCACCGGGGAGCTGTTTTTT. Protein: CAISAGQRSTGELFF.

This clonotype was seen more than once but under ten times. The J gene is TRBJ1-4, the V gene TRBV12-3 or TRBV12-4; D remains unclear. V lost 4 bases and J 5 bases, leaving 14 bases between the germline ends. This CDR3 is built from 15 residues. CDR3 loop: CASSSITLVNEKLFF. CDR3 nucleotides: TGTGCCAGCAGTTCAATCACACTAGTCAATGAAAAACTGTTTTTT.

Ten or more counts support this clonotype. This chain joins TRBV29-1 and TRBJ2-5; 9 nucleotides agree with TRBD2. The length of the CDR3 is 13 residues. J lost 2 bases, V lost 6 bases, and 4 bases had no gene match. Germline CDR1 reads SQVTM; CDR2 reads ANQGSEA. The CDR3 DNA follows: TGCAGCGTACGCGGGAGGGATCAAGAGACCCAGTACTTC. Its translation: CSVRGRDQETQYF.

CDR3 coding DNA: TGTGCCAGCAGCAGTAAGGGACTAGCGGGAAGGACCGGGGAGCTGTTTTTT. This translates into CASSSKGLAGRTGELFF. The chain is built from TRBV2 and TRBJ2-2, with 13 positions matching TRBD2. Unmatched junction bases numbered 9, after V lost 6 bases and J lost 5 bases. This CDR3 comprises 17 residues. Germline lookup yields CDR1 SNHLY and CDR2 FYNNEI. Full variable domain (missing parts from reference TRBV2 and TRBJ2-2): EPEVTQTPSHQVTQMGQEVILRCVPISNHLYFYWYRQILGQKVEFLVSFYNNEISEKSEIFDDQFSVERPDGSNFTLKIRSTKLEDSAMYFCASSSKGLAGRTGELFFGEGSRLTVL.

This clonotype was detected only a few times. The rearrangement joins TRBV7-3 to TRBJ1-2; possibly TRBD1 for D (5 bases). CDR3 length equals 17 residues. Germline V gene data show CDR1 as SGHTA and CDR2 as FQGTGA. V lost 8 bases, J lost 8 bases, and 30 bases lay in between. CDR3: CASSPLPGGQGASGYTF. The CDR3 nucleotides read TGTGCCAGCTCACCACTCCCCGGAGGGCAGGGAGCTAGCGGCTACACCTTC.

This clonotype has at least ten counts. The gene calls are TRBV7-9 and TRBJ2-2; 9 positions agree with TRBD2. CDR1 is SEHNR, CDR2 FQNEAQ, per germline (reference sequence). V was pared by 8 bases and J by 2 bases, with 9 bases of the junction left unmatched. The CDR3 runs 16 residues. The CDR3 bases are TGTGCCAGCCGGTCGGGACTAGCAGACAACACCGGGGAGCTGTTTTTT. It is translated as CASRSGLADNTGELFF.

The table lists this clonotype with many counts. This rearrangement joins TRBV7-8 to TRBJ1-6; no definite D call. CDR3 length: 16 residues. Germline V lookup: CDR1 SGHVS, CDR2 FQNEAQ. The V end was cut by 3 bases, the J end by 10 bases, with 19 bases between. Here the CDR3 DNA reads TGTGCCAGCAGCTTGGTTTCCGGTTGGAAAGTGTCACCCCTCCACTTT. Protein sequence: CASSLVSGWKVSPLHF.

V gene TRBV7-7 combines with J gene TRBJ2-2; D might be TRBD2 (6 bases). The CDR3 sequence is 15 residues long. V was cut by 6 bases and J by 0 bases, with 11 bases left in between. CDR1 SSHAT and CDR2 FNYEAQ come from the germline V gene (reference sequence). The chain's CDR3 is CASSPGRTNTGELFF. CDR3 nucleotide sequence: TGTGCCAGCAGTCCCGGGAGAACGAACACCGGGGAGCTGTTTTTT. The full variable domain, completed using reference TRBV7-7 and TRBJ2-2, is GAGVSQSPRYKVTKRGQDVTLRCDPISSHATLYWYQQALGQGPEFLTYFNYEAQPDKSGLPSDRFSAERPEGSISTLTIQRTEQRDSAMYRCASSPGRTNTGELFFGEGSRLTVL.

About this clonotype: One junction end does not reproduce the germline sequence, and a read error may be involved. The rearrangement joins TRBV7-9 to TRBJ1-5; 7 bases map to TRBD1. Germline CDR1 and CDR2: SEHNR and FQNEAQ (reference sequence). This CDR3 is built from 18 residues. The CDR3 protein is CASSQDREGGRGNQPQHF. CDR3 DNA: TGCGCCAGCAGCCAAGATAGGGAAGGGGGCAGGGGCAATCAGCCCCAGCATTTT.

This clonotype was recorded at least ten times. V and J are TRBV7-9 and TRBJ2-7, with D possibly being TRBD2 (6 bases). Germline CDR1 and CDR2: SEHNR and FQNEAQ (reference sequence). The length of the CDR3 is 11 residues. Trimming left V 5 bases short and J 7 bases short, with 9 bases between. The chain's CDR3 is CASSAGPEQYF. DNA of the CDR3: TGTGCCAGCAGCGCGGGACCGGAGCAGTACTTC. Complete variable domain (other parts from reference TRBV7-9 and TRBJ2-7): DTGVSQNPRHKITKRGQNVTFRCDPISEHNRLYWYRQTLGQGPEFLTYFQNEAQLEKSRLLSDRFSAERPKGSFSTLEIQRTEQGDSAMYLCASSAGPEQYFGPGTRLTVT.

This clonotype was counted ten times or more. The DNA for the CDR3 is TGTGCCAGCAGCTCGCGGCGGGACAGGGGGTTCAACGAGCAGTACTTC. Its translation: CASSSRRDRGFNEQYF. V is TRBV7-2 and J is TRBJ2-7; 11 positions match TRBD1. Germline CDR1 reads SGHTA; CDR2 reads FQGNSA. This CDR3 spans 16 amino acids. V was pared by 4 bases and J by 5 bases, with 10 bases of the junction left unmatched.

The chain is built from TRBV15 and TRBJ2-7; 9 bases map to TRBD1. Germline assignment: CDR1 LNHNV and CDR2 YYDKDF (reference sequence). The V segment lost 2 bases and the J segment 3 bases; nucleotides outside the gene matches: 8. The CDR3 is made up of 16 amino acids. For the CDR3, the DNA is TGTGCCACCAGCAGATCCCTCGGGACAGGGTACTACGAGCAGTACTTC. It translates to CATSRSLGTGYYEQYF.

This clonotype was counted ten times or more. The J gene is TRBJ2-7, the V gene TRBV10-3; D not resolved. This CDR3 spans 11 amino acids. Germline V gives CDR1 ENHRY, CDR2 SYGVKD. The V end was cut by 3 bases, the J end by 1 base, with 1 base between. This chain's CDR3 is CAISDSYEQYF. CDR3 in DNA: TGTGCCATCAGTGATTCCTACGAGCAGTACTTC.

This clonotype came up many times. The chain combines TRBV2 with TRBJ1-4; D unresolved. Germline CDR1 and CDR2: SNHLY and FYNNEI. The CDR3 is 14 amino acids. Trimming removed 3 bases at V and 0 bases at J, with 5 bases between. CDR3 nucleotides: TGTGCCAGCAGTGACAGAGCAACTAATGAAAAACTGTTTTTT. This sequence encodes CASSDRATNEKLFF.

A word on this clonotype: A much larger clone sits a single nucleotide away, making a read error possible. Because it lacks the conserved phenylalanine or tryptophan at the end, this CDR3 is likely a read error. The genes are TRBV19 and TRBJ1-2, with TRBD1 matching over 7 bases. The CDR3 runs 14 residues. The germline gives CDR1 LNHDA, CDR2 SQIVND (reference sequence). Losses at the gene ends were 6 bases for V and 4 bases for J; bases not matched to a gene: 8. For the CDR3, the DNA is TGTGCCAGTAGCGGGACAGAACTTTCCTATGGCTACACCCTC. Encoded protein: CASSGTELSYGYTL.

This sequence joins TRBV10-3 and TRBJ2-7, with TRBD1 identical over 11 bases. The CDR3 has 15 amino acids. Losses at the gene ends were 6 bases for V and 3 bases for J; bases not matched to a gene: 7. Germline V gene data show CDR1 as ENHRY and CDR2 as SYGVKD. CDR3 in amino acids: CAIRQNGTGGYEQYF. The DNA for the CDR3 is TGTGCCATCAGACAGAACGGGACAGGGGGCTACGAGCAGTACTTC.